The clone carrying this T cell receptor beta chain was detected ten times or more. Its antigen is still unknown. The data were obtained in a study of identical twins. Whole-study results and caveats: A partial confounding effect on zero-insertion analyses could come from invariant MAIT and iNKT cells.

TCRdb independently ran MiXCR on the 5' RACE reads; one entry per CDR3 protein. This table has about 150,000 distinct CDR3 sequences, around 3.5% appearing once. The source material was memory T cells sorted from blood. The receptor was derived from a young man in good health.

DNA of the CDR3: TGTGCCAGCAGTGAATTAGGGCGGAGAGAAGCTTTCTTT. Protein product: CASSELGRREAFF. The chain combines TRBV25-1 with TRBJ1-1; D not certain. This CDR3 contains 13 residues. Germline CDR1 MGHDK, CDR2 SYGVNS. The V gene lost 1 base and the J gene lost 8 bases, with 11 bases spanning the gap. Filled out from reference TRBV25-1 and TRBJ1-1, the complete variable domain reads EADIYQTPRYLVIGTGKKITLECSQTMGHDKMYWYQQDPGMELHLIHYSYGVNSTEKGDLSSESTVSRIRTEHFPLTLESARPSHTSQYLCASSELGRREAFFGQGTRLTVV.